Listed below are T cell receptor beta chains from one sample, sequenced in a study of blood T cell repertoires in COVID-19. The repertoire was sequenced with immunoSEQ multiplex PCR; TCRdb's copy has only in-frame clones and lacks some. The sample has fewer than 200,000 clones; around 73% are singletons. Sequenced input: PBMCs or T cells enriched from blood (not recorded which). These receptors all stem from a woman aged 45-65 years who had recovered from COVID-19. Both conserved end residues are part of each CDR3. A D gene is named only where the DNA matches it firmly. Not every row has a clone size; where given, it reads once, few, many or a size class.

CDR3nt: TGTGCCAGCAGTCAAAACGGGGGCACAGATACGCAGTATTTT
CDR3aa: CASSQNGGTDTQYF
abundance: once
d_gene: .
j_gene: TRBJ2-3
v_gene: TRBV7-3

CDR3nt: TGTGCCACCAGTGTACAAGATCCTAGCACAGATACGCAGTATTTT
CDR3aa: CATSVQDPSTDTQYF
abundance: .
d_gene: .
j_gene: TRBJ2-3
v_gene: TRBV24-1

CDR3nt: TGTGCCAGCAGTCGAACTAGCGGGAGGGCTAATGAGCAGTTCTTC
CDR3aa: CASSRTSGRANEQFF
abundance: .
d_gene: TRBD2
j_gene: TRBJ2-1
v_gene: TRBV6-2/TRBV6-3

CDR3nt: TGTGCCAGCAGCTTAGCCCGTGTCGGTGGCTACACCTTC
CDR3aa: CASSLARVGGYTF
abundance: few
d_gene: .
j_gene: TRBJ1-2
v_gene: TRBV7-2

CDR3nt: TGTGCCAGCAGTGACAGGGGTTTTACTGAAGCTTTCTTT
CDR3aa: CASSDRGFTEAFF
abundance: .
d_gene: TRBD1
j_gene: TRBJ1-1
v_gene: TRBV11-3

CDR3nt: TGTGCCAGCAGTGCAAGTGGGACAGGGTTCCCCTACGAGCAGTACTTC
CDR3aa: CASSASGTGFPYEQYF
abundance: .
d_gene: TRBD1
j_gene: TRBJ2-7
v_gene: TRBV28

CDR3nt: TGTGCCAGCAGCTTAGCGCTCTCGGGGAACCACGAGCAGTACTTC
CDR3aa: CASSLALSGNHEQYF
abundance: once
d_gene: .
j_gene: TRBJ2-7
v_gene: TRBV7-2

CDR3nt: TGCAGCGCCGGGACTGATACGCAGTATTTT
CDR3aa: CSAGTDTQYF
abundance: .
d_gene: .
j_gene: TRBJ2-3
v_gene: TRBV29-1

CDR3nt: TGTGCCAGCTCACCCCTTAGCCTGACAGGGACCACCGGGGAGCTGTTTTTT
CDR3aa: CASSPLSLTGTTGELFF
abundance: .
d_gene: TRBD1
j_gene: TRBJ2-2
v_gene: TRBV18

CDR3nt: TGTGCCAGCAGTTTACTTGGCAGAGGGGGCGCTGGCAATCAGCCCCAGCATTTT
CDR3aa: CASSLLGRGGAGNQPQHF
abundance: .
d_gene: TRBD1
j_gene: TRBJ1-5
v_gene: TRBV28

CDR3nt: TGTGCCAGCACCGCCCTTAGCAGGAACACCGGGGAGCTGTTTTTT
CDR3aa: CASTALSRNTGELFF
abundance: .
d_gene: .
j_gene: TRBJ2-2
v_gene: TRBV6-6

CDR3nt: TGCGCCAGCAGCATACTACCGGGTCCCGGGGAATACGAGCAGTACTTC
CDR3aa: CASSILPGPGEYEQYF
abundance: .
d_gene: .
j_gene: TRBJ2-7
v_gene: TRBV5-1

CDR3nt: TGTGCCACCAGCACTAGTAGAGTGGGAGTCACCTACAATGAGCAGTTCTTC
CDR3aa: CATSTSRVGVTYNEQFF
abundance: .
d_gene: .
j_gene: TRBJ2-1
v_gene: TRBV15

CDR3nt: TGTGCCAGCAGCTTAGGGACTCTCTCTAGCACAGATACGCAGTATTTT
CDR3aa: CASSLGTLSSTDTQYF
abundance: .
d_gene: .
j_gene: TRBJ2-3
v_gene: TRBV7-6

CDR3nt: TGTGCCAGCAGTTACGCCGGGACAGGGGGCTACGAGCAGTACTTC
CDR3aa: CASSYAGTGGYEQYF
abundance: .
d_gene: TRBD1
j_gene: TRBJ2-7
v_gene: TRBV6-5

CDR3nt: TGTGCCAGCGTAGGGGCACCTTCCTACGAGCAGTACTTC
CDR3aa: CASVGAPSYEQYF
abundance: .
d_gene: .
j_gene: TRBJ2-7
v_gene: TRBV28

CDR3nt: TGTGCCAGCAGCTTACCGGGAAACACTGAAGCTTTCTTT
CDR3aa: CASSLPGNTEAFF
abundance: few
d_gene: .
j_gene: TRBJ1-1
v_gene: TRBV7-9

CDR3nt: TGTGCCAGCAGCTTACCTGGGAGCCATGAGCAGTTCTTC
CDR3aa: CASSLPGSHEQFF
abundance: .
d_gene: .
j_gene: TRBJ2-1
v_gene: TRBV11-2

CDR3nt: TGTGCCAGCCCCTCCTCAGTGGGGGCCAACGTCCTGACTTTC
CDR3aa: CASPSSVGANVLTF
abundance: .
d_gene: .
j_gene: TRBJ2-6
v_gene: TRBV2

CDR3nt: TGTGCCAGTAGCCGGGGAGGACGCAGGGCTCCTGAAGCTTTCTTT
CDR3aa: CASSRGGRRAPEAFF
abundance: .
d_gene: .
j_gene: TRBJ1-1
v_gene: TRBV19

CDR3nt: TGTGCCACCAGCAGAGGGACATTTGGGGACACCGGGGAGCTGTTTTTT
CDR3aa: CATSRGTFGDTGELFF
abundance: few
d_gene: .
j_gene: TRBJ2-2
v_gene: TRBV15

CDR3nt: TGCAGCGTGCAACTAGGCGTAGGGTTGGGTGAGCAGTTCTTC
CDR3aa: CSVQLGVGLGEQFF
abundance: .
d_gene: .
j_gene: TRBJ2-1
v_gene: TRBV29-1

CDR3nt: TGTGCCAGCAGCCCCGGACAGGCCCGAGCCTACGAGCAGTACTTC
CDR3aa: CASSPGQARAYEQYF
abundance: .
d_gene: TRBD1
j_gene: TRBJ2-7
v_gene: TRBV7-2

CDR3nt: TGTGCCTGGAGTGTGGGACAGGGTGGCAACGAGCAGTACTTC
CDR3aa: CAWSVGQGGNEQYF
abundance: few
d_gene: TRBD1
j_gene: TRBJ2-7
v_gene: TRBV30

CDR3nt: TGCGCCAGCAGCCTGCAAACTAGCTCCGGGGAGCTGTTTTTT
CDR3aa: CASSLQTSSGELFF
abundance: .
d_gene: .
j_gene: TRBJ2-2
v_gene: TRBV5-1

CDR3nt: TGCGCCAGCAGTCAATCGATATCCGGGACATATTCACCCCTCCACTTT
CDR3aa: CASSQSISGTYSPLHF
abundance: .
d_gene: .
j_gene: TRBJ1-6
v_gene: TRBV23-1

CDR3nt: TGTGCCAGCAGTCTCAGGTCCACCGGGGAGCTGTTTTTT
CDR3aa: CASSLRSTGELFF
abundance: .
d_gene: .
j_gene: TRBJ2-2
v_gene: TRBV3-1/TRBV3-2

CDR3nt: TGTGCCATTCAACAGGGATCCGGCAATCAGCCCCAGCATTTT
CDR3aa: CAIQQGSGNQPQHF
abundance: .
d_gene: .
j_gene: TRBJ1-5
v_gene: TRBV7-9

CDR3nt: TGTGCCAGCAGTGTACAGGGCTATGGCTACACCTTC
CDR3aa: CASSVQGYGYTF
abundance: .
d_gene: .
j_gene: TRBJ1-2
v_gene: TRBV28

CDR3nt: TGTGCCAGCAGACAGACCTCTGGAAACACCATATATTTT
CDR3aa: CASRQTSGNTIYF
abundance: .
d_gene: .
j_gene: TRBJ1-3
v_gene: TRBV25-1

CDR3nt: TGCAGCGTTGTATGGGGAGTCAATCAGCCCCAGCATTTT
CDR3aa: CSVVWGVNQPQHF
abundance: .
d_gene: .
j_gene: TRBJ1-5
v_gene: TRBV29-1

CDR3nt: TGTGCCACCAGTGATGGGTCGGAGGGAAAGCAGTACTTC
CDR3aa: CATSDGSEGKQYF
abundance: once
d_gene: .
j_gene: TRBJ2-7
v_gene: TRBV24-1

CDR3nt: TGCGCCAGCAGCTCTCGCGGAGTCGGGTACCAAGAGACCCAGTACTTC
CDR3aa: CASSSRGVGYQETQYF
abundance: .
d_gene: .
j_gene: TRBJ2-5
v_gene: TRBV5-1

CDR3nt: TGTGCCAGCATCGCCCGTCCTAGGGCGGGGGAGACCCAGTACTTC
CDR3aa: CASIARPRAGETQYF
abundance: few
d_gene: .
j_gene: TRBJ2-5
v_gene: TRBV27

CDR3nt: TGTGCCAGTAGTATGAATCCGGGAAGAGGTGGTCACGAGCAGTACTTC
CDR3aa: CASSMNPGRGGHEQYF
abundance: .
d_gene: .
j_gene: TRBJ2-7
v_gene: TRBV19

CDR3nt: TGTGCCAGCAGTTTCCAGGGAACTAATTCACCCCTCCACTTT
CDR3aa: CASSFQGTNSPLHF
abundance: .
d_gene: .
j_gene: TRBJ1-6
v_gene: TRBV27

CDR3nt: TGTGCCAGTAGAGAGGGCGGCTCTGGAAACACCATATATTTT
CDR3aa: CASREGGSGNTIYF
abundance: .
d_gene: .
j_gene: TRBJ1-3
v_gene: TRBV19

CDR3nt: TGTGCCAGCAGTCCCTTGAACACTGAAGCTTTCTTT
CDR3aa: CASSPLNTEAFF
abundance: .
d_gene: .
j_gene: TRBJ1-1
v_gene: TRBV28

CDR3nt: TGTGCCAGCAGCTTGACCGGGGGCAATGAGCAGTTCTTC
CDR3aa: CASSLTGGNEQFF
abundance: many
d_gene: .
j_gene: TRBJ2-1
v_gene: TRBV5-6

CDR3nt: TGTGCCAGCAGCAGAGCGGGACCTAGGGATGAGCAGTTCTTC
CDR3aa: CASSRAGPRDEQFF
abundance: .
d_gene: TRBD2
j_gene: TRBJ2-1
v_gene: TRBV5-6

CDR3nt: TGTGCCAGCAGCTTAGGAGGACAAGGTTCCGGGGAGCTGTTTTTT
CDR3aa: CASSLGGQGSGELFF
abundance: .
d_gene: .
j_gene: TRBJ2-2
v_gene: TRBV7-2

CDR3nt: TGCGCCAGCAGCACTAACAGGGGTCAGGACTATGGCTACACCTTC
CDR3aa: CASSTNRGQDYGYTF
abundance: .
d_gene: TRBD1
j_gene: TRBJ1-2
v_gene: TRBV5-1

CDR3nt: TGTGCCAGCAGCGTAGATTTGGGGGTTGGTAGCGGGGAGACCCAGTACTTC
CDR3aa: CASSVDLGVGSGETQYF
abundance: .
d_gene: TRBD2
j_gene: TRBJ2-5
v_gene: TRBV9

CDR3nt: TGTGCCAGCAGCCAAGAGGGCAGGGGCTATGGCTACACCTTC
CDR3aa: CASSQEGRGYGYTF
abundance: .
d_gene: .
j_gene: TRBJ1-2
v_gene: TRBV3-1/TRBV3-2

CDR3nt: TGCGCCAGCAGTGATGGTAGCGGGAGTGCAGCAGATACGCAGTATTTT
CDR3aa: CASSDGSGSAADTQYF
abundance: .
d_gene: TRBD2
j_gene: TRBJ2-3
v_gene: TRBV10-2

CDR3nt: TGCAGCGTCCCGCGGGAGGGCGGGTATGGCTACACCTTC
CDR3aa: CSVPREGGYGYTF
abundance: .
d_gene: .
j_gene: TRBJ1-2
v_gene: TRBV29-1